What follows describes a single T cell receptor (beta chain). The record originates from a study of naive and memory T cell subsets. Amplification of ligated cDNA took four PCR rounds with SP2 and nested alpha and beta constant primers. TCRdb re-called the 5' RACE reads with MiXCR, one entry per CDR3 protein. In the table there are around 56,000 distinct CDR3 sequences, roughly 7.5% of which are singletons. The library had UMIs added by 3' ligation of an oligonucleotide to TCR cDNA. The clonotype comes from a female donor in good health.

The CDR3 coding sequence is TGTGCCAGCAGTGCAAGGCGGACCCAGTACTTC. It specifies CASSARRTQYF. This sequence joins TRBV6-1 and TRBJ2-5; D uncertain. Per germline, CDR1 MNHNS and CDR2 SASEGT. CDR3 length equals 11 residues. V lost 4 bases and J lost 7, with 7 bases in between.